This TCR beta chain was identified in a study of blood T cell repertoires in COVID-19 (dated by TCRdb to 2019 to 2021). For the wider study: The collaborator samples originated in the United States, Italy and Spain and spanned the acute and convalescent phases of COVID-19. The material from the prospective study consisted of cDNA or gDNA derived from T cells, B-cell-depleted T cells, or PBMCs. Subjects who had been exposed to COVID-19, were actively infected with it, or had recovered from it provided the deeply sampled blood TCRbeta repertoires that made up the dataset. The repertoires were made available in a free public database intended to serve as a resource for research on the immune response to SARS-CoV-2. Samples came from the ongoing ImmuneRACE study (first 160 participants) plus 1,254 subjects from 6 global collaborators. Sample metadata almost always included a de-identified subject ID, COVID-19 status, age in years and sex. HLA class I and class II types, where available, came from metadata supplied by the sample provider rather than from assay-based typing. Here is what the overall study found, with its caveats: Clinical and demographic metadata were provided uncurated, with the amount varying by source and participant.

A second Seattle source provided samples from volunteer blood donors who had recovered from COVID-19. The collaborating institutions used their own protocols to collect whole blood in K2EDTA tubes. For TCRbeta analysis, collaborators shipped samples as frozen whole blood, isolated PBMCs, or DNA extracted from either of those sample types. Regarding this clone: This clone's antigen is unknown. No per-base quality is available; no much larger clone lies one base away.

TCRbeta CDR3 regions were amplified from genomic DNA by means of the immunoSEQ Assay, a bias-controlled multiplex PCR. The authors processed their data as follows. The number of nucleated cells in each sample was estimated from the amplification of reference gene primers within the assay. Sequence reads were collapsed and filtered to measure the absolute abundance of every unique TCRbeta CDR3 rearrangement. For each sample, productive Simpson clonality was calculated as the square root of Simpson's diversity index across productive rearrangements. In TCRdb, the immuneACCESS table is reduced to in-frame sequences with V and J assigned. These tables do not hold every clone; where another copy was compared, an unresolved V gene accounts for under half, and the others remain unexplained. For V, J and clone size, that table is used; D and trimming come from the DNA. Recorded for this sample are approximately 70,000 clones; about 80% of them occurred a single time. Of the sample, over 15% falls within the top ten clones.

Trimming removed 4 bases from V and 1 base from J, leaving 10 bases between the germline ends. Reading from cysteine to phenylalanine, the CDR3 counts 14 amino acids. The retained sequence is limited to the CDR3, 42 bases, with the frame set at the first base. From the germline V gene (reference sequence), CDR1 is LGHDT and CDR2 is YNNKEL. This receptor was taken from a man between 65 and 85 years old who had recovered from COVID-19. The sequencing input was peripheral blood. The chain uses TRBV3-1 (or the pseudogene TRBV3-2) and TRBJ1-1; the D gene is perhaps TRBD1, from 5 matching bases. DNA sequence: TGTGCCAGCAGCCTCCAGACAGAGAACACTGAAGCTTTCTTT. Translated, this gives CASSLQTENTEAFF.